Given below is one T cell receptor beta chain in context. Its antigen is currently unknown. Specified treatment: oral pan-JAK inhibitor, 5-10 mg twice daily. Both peripheral blood and punch biopsies of lesional scalp skin were obtained from patients who had alopecia areata. Sorted populations comprised CD4+ and CD8+ T cells obtained from PBMCs. RNA extraction and reverse transcription yielded cDNA as sequencing template. The table came from immunoSEQ multiplex PCR; TCRdb's copy has only in-frame clones and leaves some out. The sample lists around 70,000 clones; approximately 29% were seen once. The sample belongs to a study of CD8+ T cells in alopecia areata. Study background: Disease severity was quantified as SALT score of affected scalp area.

The CDR3 is made up of 14 amino acids. Germline CDR1 is MNHEY and CDR2 is SMNVEV (reference sequence). Between the trimmed V and J ends, which lost 4 bases and 3 bases, there was a span of 10 bases. General study results and limits: Scalp and blood samples kept many expanded lesional clones throughout tofacitinib.

This sequence originates from a human donor with alopecia areata. J is TRBJ2-1 and V is TRBV27; D is unclear. This specimen consisted of CD8+ T cells sorted from blood, obtained at week 4, from a patient treated with tofacitinib. Here the CDR3 DNA reads TGTGCCAGCAGTTCTCGGACGTTCTACAATGAGCAGTTCTTC. It encodes CASSSRTFYNEQFF.